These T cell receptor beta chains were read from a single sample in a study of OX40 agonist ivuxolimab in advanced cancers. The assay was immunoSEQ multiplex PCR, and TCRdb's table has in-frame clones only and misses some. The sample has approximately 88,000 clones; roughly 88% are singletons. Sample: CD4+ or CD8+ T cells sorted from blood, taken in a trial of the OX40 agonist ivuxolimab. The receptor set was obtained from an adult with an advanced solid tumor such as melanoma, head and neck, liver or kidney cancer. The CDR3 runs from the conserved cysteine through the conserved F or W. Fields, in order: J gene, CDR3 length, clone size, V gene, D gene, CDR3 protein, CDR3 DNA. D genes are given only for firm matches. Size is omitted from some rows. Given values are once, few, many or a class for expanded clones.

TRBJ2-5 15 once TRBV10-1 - CASSEVTTGRETQYF TGCGCCAGCAGTGAAGTGACTACCGGTCGGGAGACCCAGTACTTC
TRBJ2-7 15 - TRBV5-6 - CASSLFVRAPYEQYF TGTGCCAGCAGCCTGTTCGTCCGGGCCCCCTACGAGCAGTACTTC
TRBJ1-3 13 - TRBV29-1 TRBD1 CSVSTGWGNTIYF TGCAGCGTTTCGACAGGGTGGGGAAACACCATATATTTT
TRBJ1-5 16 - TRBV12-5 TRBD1 CASGDPGQGASQPQHF TGTGCTAGTGGGGATCCGGGACAGGGAGCCTCACAGCCCCAGCATTTT
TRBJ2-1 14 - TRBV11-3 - CASSFRDGDNEQFF TGTGCCAGCAGCTTCCGGGACGGAGACAATGAGCAGTTCTTC
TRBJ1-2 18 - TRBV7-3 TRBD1 CASSLTRQGVCLDYGYTF TGTGCCAGCAGCTTAACTCGTCAGGGGGTTTGTCTCGATTATGGCTACACCTTC
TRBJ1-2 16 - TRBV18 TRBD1 CASSPTRGQGRDGYTF TGTGCCAGCTCACCCACCCGCGGACAGGGGCGTGATGGCTACACCTTC
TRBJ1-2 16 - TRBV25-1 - CASSESAGASNYGYTF TGTGCCAGCAGTGAATCCGCAGGGGCTTCTAACTATGGCTACACCTTC
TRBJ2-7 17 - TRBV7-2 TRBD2 CASSLVQAGADHYEQYF TGTGCCAGCAGCTTAGTCCAAGCGGGGGCCGACCACTACGAGCAGTACTTC
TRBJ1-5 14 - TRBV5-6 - CASSLRTNNQPQHF TGTGCCAGCAGCTTAAGGACCAACAATCAGCCCCAGCATTTT
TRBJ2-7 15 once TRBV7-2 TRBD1 CASSPRGTGTGEQYF TGTGCCAGCAGCCCTAGGGGGACAGGGACAGGCGAGCAGTACTTC
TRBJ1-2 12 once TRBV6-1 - CASARVDYGYTF TGTGCCAGCGCAAGGGTCGACTATGGCTACACCTTC
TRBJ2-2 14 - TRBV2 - CASSVGQGYGELFF TGTGCCAGCAGTGTAGGGCAGGGTTACGGGGAGCTGTTTTTT
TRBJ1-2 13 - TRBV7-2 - CASSSAIGNGYTF TGTGCCAGCAGCTCGGCGATAGGCAACGGCTACACCTTC
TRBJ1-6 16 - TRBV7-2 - CASSLDLSRTNSPLHF TGTGCCAGCAGCTTAGATCTCTCCCGAACTAATTCACCCCTCCACTTT
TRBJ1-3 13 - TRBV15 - CATSAQGENTIYF TGTGCCACCAGTGCACAGGGTGAAAACACCATATATTTT
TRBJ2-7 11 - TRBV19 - CASSQGVEQYF TGTGCCAGTAGTCAAGGGGTCGAGCAGTACTTC
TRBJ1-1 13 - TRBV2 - CASSYDNRDEAFF TGTGCCAGCAGCTACGATAACAGGGATGAAGCTTTCTTT
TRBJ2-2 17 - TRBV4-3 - CASSQDDRGSNTGELFF TGCGCCAGCAGCCAAGATGATAGGGGGTCGAACACCGGGGAGCTGTTTTTT
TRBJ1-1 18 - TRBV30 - CAWSVYPPPKHSNTEAFF TGTGCCTGGAGTGTATATCCCCCCCCAAAGCATTCGAACACTGAAGCTTTCTTT
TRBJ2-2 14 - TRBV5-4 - CASSPLRATGELFF TGTGCCAGCAGTCCGCTCCGAGCCACCGGGGAGCTGTTTTTT
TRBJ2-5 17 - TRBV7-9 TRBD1 CASTRAMSRDREETQYF TGTGCCAGCACCCGGGCCATGAGTCGGGACAGGGAAGAGACCCAGTACTTC
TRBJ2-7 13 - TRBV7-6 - CASSKGQSYEQYF TGTGCCAGCAGCAAGGGACAATCCTACGAGCAGTACTTC
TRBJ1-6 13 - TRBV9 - CASSPSAGSPLHF TGTGCCAGCAGCCCCTCGGCCGGCTCACCCCTCCACTTT
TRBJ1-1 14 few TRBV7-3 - CASSLQGGNTEAFF TGTGCCAGCAGCTTACAAGGCGGGAACACTGAAGCTTTCTTT
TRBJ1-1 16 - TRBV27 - CASRGPGQTLGAEAFF TGTGCCAGCAGAGGCCCCGGACAGACGCTGGGAGCTGAAGCTTTCTTT
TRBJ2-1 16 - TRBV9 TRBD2 CASSGRLAGGPDEQFF TGTGCCAGCAGCGGACGACTAGCGGGGGGGCCAGATGAGCAGTTCTTC
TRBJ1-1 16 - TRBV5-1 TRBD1 CASSSQGGSMNTEAFF TGCGCCAGCAGCTCTCAGGGGGGCTCCATGAACACTGAAGCTTTCTTT
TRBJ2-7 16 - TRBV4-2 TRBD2 CASSQEGRGDGYEQYF TGTGCCAGCAGCCAAGAGGGGCGGGGGGATGGTTACGAGCAGTACTTC
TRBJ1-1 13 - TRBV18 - CASSPQGTTEAFF TGTGCCAGCTCACCACAGGGTACCACTGAAGCTTTCTTT
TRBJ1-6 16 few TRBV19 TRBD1 CASSPGGRGYNSPLHF TGTGCCAGTAGTCCAGGGGGTAGAGGCTATAATTCACCCCTCCACTTT
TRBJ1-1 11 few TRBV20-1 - CSAFTGSEAFF TGCAGTGCTTTTACAGGGAGTGAAGCTTTCTTT
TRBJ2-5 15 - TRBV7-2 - CASSTLPRRRETQYF TGTGCCAGCAGCACCCTTCCCCGGAGGAGAGAGACCCAGTACTTC
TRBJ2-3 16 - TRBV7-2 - CASSLFGGAPTDTQYF TGTGCCAGCAGCTTATTCGGGGGAGCCCCCACAGATACGCAGTATTTT
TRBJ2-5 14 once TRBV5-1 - CASKGGWTQETQYF TGCGCCAGCAAGGGTGGGTGGACCCAAGAGACCCAGTACTTC
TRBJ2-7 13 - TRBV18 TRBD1 CASSPDRAGEQYF TGTGCCAGCTCACCGGACAGGGCCGGGGAGCAGTACTTC
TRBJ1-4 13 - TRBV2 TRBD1 CASIGQGLEKLFF TGTGCCAGCATAGGACAGGGGTTAGAAAAACTGTTTTTT
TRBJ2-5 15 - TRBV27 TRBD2 CASGLAGMLEETQYF TGTGCCAGCGGACTAGCGGGCATGTTAGAAGAGACCCAGTACTTC
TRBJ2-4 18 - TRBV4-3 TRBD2 CASSQFSSGGVAKNIQYF TGCGCCAGCAGCCAATTTTCTAGCGGGGGGGTAGCCAAAAACATTCAGTACTTC
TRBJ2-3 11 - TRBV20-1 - CSASVTDTQYF TGCAGTGCTAGTGTCACAGATACGCAGTATTTT
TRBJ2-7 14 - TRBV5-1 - CASSSSTVTYEQYF TGCGCCAGCAGCTCCTCGACAGTTACCTACGAGCAGTACTTC
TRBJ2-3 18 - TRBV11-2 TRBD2 CASSSGYSGGAFTDTQYF TGTGCCAGCAGCTCAGGGTATAGCGGGGGGGCCTTCACAGATACGCAGTATTTT
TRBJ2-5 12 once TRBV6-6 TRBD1 CASSYSGTGCYF TGTGCCAGCAGTTACTCTGGGACAGGGTGCTACTTC
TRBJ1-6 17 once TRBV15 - CATSSKPGTVDNSPLHF TGTGCCACCAGCAGTAAGCCTGGGACGGTCGATAATTCACCCCTCCACTTT
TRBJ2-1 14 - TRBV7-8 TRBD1 CASSTWTGDNEQFF TGTGCCAGCAGCACTTGGACAGGGGACAATGAGCAGTTCTTC